Included here is one T cell receptor beta chain sequence, with context. Use of 60 Vbeta and 13 Jbeta primers characterized the PCR. The assay was immunoSEQ multiplex PCR, and TCRdb's table has in-frame clones only and misses some. In the table there are some 190,000 clones, roughly 82% of which are singletons. This specimen comes from a study of cytomegalovirus exposure and HLA in healthy donors. Between the trimmed V and J ends, which lost 0 bases and 5 bases, there was a span of 11 bases. Germline CDR1 reads SGDLS; CDR2 reads YYNGEE. This CDR3 comprises 14 residues. The chain has TRBV9 and TRBJ2-5; D gene uncertain. The sequence was collected from a man aged 40-50 years in good health and CMV-seronegative. The source material was PBMCs. The CDR3 DNA reads TGTGCCAGCAGCGTAGCTACGGGTCGGGAGACCCAGTACTTC. This codes for CASSVATGRETQYF.